Following are 17 T cell receptor beta chains from one sample sequenced in a study of T cell responses to AZD1222 COVID-19 vaccine. TCRdb's table, derived via immunoSEQ multiplex PCR, lists solely in-frame clones and lacks some. The sample has 150,000 to 180,000 clones, 86% seen once; the top ten hold 5.5% to 6%. The specimen was peripheral blood, collected on day 0 of MenACWY control vaccination. The receptors were sampled from an adult in good health.

CDR3 sequence: CASSLAGATDTQYF. In nucleotides, the CDR3 is TGTGCCAGCAGCTTAGCGGGGGCGACAGATACGCAGTATTTT. This chain links TRBV6-5 with TRBJ2-3, with 9 bases identical to TRBD2. Germline CDR1 MNHEY, CDR2 SVGAGI. The junction had 4 bases not matched to a gene; V was cut back by 6 bases and J by 3 bases. This CDR3 comprises 14 residues.

This chain links TRBV7-2 with TRBJ1-3; TRBD1 agrees at 7 bases. Germline CDR1 and CDR2: SGHTA and FQGNSA. J was trimmed by 1 base and V by 4 bases; bases with no gene match: 10. CDR3 size: 17 residues. DNA of the CDR3: TGTGCCAGCAGCTCAGTAGGGGGCAGGTGGTCTGGAAACACCATATATTTT. Protein: CASSSVGGRWSGNTIYF.

The chain employs TRBV5-4 and TRBJ1-3; no clear D gene. Germline V lookup: CDR1 SGHNT, CDR2 YYREEE (reference sequence). CDR3 length: 14 amino acids. Trimming removed 0 bases from V and 1 base from J, with 5 bases in between. CDR3 DNA sequence: TGTGCCAGCAGCTTGGGAGGTTCTGGAAACACCATATATTTT. Encoded protein: CASSLGGSGNTIYF.

The chain joins TRBV25-1 to TRBJ1-4, with D possibly TRBD1 on 5 matching bases. In germline, CDR1 is MGHDK, CDR2 SYGVNS. V was cut by 4 bases and J by 0 bases, with 9 bases left in between. The CDR3 has 15 amino acids. CDR3 coding DNA: TGTGCCAGCAGTGTGGGGACCGCAACTAATGAAAAACTGTTTTTT. Protein sequence: CASSVGTATNEKLFF. The full variable domain, with the rest looked up from reference TRBV25-1 and TRBJ1-4, is EADIYQTPRYLVIGTGKKITLECSQTMGHDKMYWYQQDPGMELHLIHYSYGVNSTEKGDLSSESTVSRIRTEHFPLTLESARPSHTSQYLCASSVGTATNEKLFFGSGTQLSVL.

This sequence joins TRBV10-3 and TRBJ1-2, with TRBD1 as a possible D gene (5 bases). V shed 2 bases and J shed 6 bases, with 22 bases lying between them. This CDR3 has 17 residues. The V gene's germline CDR1 is ENHRY and CDR2 SYGVKD. The CDR3 here is CAISEVRQGAFLDGYTF. CDR3 nucleotides: TGTGCCATCAGTGAGGTTCGTCAGGGTGCCTTTTTGGATGGCTACACCTTC.

The chain has TRBV3-1 (or the pseudogene TRBV3-2) and TRBJ2-3; D might be TRBD1 (6 bases). This CDR3 spans 20 amino acids. V lost 3 bases, J lost 0 bases, and 25 bases lay in between. The germline gives CDR1 LGHDT, CDR2 YNNKEL (reference sequence). The chain's CDR3 is CASSQARTAEYVSSTDTQYF. In nucleotides, the CDR3 is TGTGCCAGCAGCCAGGCCAGGACAGCCGAATACGTCTCTAGCACAGATACGCAGTATTTT.

This clone appeared many times. The V and J genes are TRBV7-8 and TRBJ1-6; possibly TRBD1 for D (6 bases). Trimming stripped 6 bases from V and 9 bases from J, with 15 bases between. Looked up from germline, CDR1 is SGHVS and CDR2 is FQNEAQ. The length of the CDR3 is 14 residues. This CDR3 is CASRGPGVGSPLHF. In DNA form, the CDR3 reads TGTGCCAGCAGAGGACCAGGGGTGGGTTCACCCCTCCACTTT.

The CDR3 bases are TGTGCCAGCAGTGAATTAGGTGTGACAGGGGGTAACGAGCAGTACGTC. It translates to CASSELGVTGGNEQYV. The chain employs TRBV25-1 and TRBJ2-7; 9 bases fit TRBD1. This CDR3 is built from 16 residues. The trim removed 1 base at V and 5 bases at J, leaving 9 bases unmatched. Per the germline V gene, CDR1 is MGHDK and CDR2 is SYGVNS.

J is TRBJ1-1 and V is TRBV29-1, with TRBD1 matching 9 bases. After removal of 4 bases from V and 3 bases from J, the junction contained 9 bases not matched to a gene. The CDR3 is 15 amino acids. Germline assignment: CDR1 SQVTM and CDR2 ANQGSEA. The CDR3 DNA follows: TGCAGCGTTGCCGGGACAGGGCCGGCGGACACTGAAGCTTTCTTT. Its translation: CSVAGTGPADTEAFF.

The chain has TRBV5-1 and TRBJ2-1, with D possibly being TRBD1 (6 bases). The CDR3 sequence is 18 residues long. The ends were cut back, 0 bases at V and 0 bases at J, with 16 bases in the middle. Looked up from germline, CDR1 is SGHRS and CDR2 is YFSETQ. The CDR3 is CASSLAGQGYSSYNEQFF. DNA of the CDR3: TGCGCCAGCAGCTTGGCCGGGCAGGGGTATAGCTCCTACAATGAGCAGTTCTTC.

The chain uses TRBV30 and TRBJ1-6; D uncertain. V lost 3 bases to trimming and J lost 4 bases, with 7 bases between them. The germline V gene encodes CDR1 GTSNPN and CDR2 SVGIG (reference sequence). The CDR3 loop spans 13 amino acids. CDR3 coding DNA: TGTGCCTGGAGACAGAGTTATAATTCACCCCTCCACTTT. It specifies CAWRQSYNSPLHF.

The chain joins TRBV5-1 to TRBJ2-3; weak D call: TRBD2 (7 bases). V was cut by 0 bases and J by 6 bases, with 11 bases left in between. Germline CDR1 and CDR2: SGHRS and YFSETQ. This CDR3 is built from 14 residues. CDR3 nucleotide sequence: TGCGCCAGCAGCTTGGCGGGGGGCCGGGATACGCAGTATTTT. Encoded protein: CASSLAGGRDTQYF.

The chain has TRBV19 and TRBJ2-3; TRBD2 agrees at 9 bases. The CDR3 has 18 amino acids. The V gene's germline CDR1 is LNHDA and CDR2 SQIVND (reference sequence). Trimming took 5 bases from V and 2 from J; bases not matched to a gene: 14. CDR3 sequence reads: CASSQAGGPGLITDTQYF. Written as DNA, the CDR3 is TGTGCCAGTAGTCAAGCGGGGGGTCCCGGACTGATCACAGATACGCAGTATTTT.

The rearrangement uses TRBV12-3 or TRBV12-4 and TRBJ2-5; perhaps TRBD1 as D (5 bases). The CDR3 sequence is 12 residues long. V was cut by 5 bases and J by 9 bases, with 13 bases left in between. CDR3 in amino acids: CASSIYGQSQYF. The CDR3 DNA reads TGTGCCAGCAGTATCTATGGACAATCCCAGTACTTC.

V and J are TRBV6-1 and TRBJ2-7, with 9 bases identical to TRBD2. Germline trimming cut 3 bases from V and 1 base from J; bases unmatched to any gene: 4. Per germline, CDR1 MNHNS and CDR2 SASEGT. This CDR3 spans 15 amino acids. DNA of the CDR3: TGTGCCAGCAGTGACCTAGCGGGGACATCCTACGAGCAGTACGTC. As protein: CASSDLAGTSYEQYV.

The chain recombines TRBV27 with TRBJ2-1; possible D gene TRBD1, 6 bases. V was trimmed by 9 bases and J by 6 bases, leaving 18 bases between them. Germline CDR1 is MNHEY and CDR2 is SMNVEV (reference sequence). The CDR3 has 14 amino acids. The CDR3 is CASGRNRVINEQFF. As DNA, the CDR3 is TGTGCCAGTGGTAGGAACAGGGTCATCAATGAGCAGTTCTTC.

The V gene is TRBV5-1, the J gene TRBJ1-2; the D gene is possibly TRBD1 (5 bases). This CDR3 contains 14 residues. The germline gives CDR1 SGHRS, CDR2 YFSETQ. Trimming left V 4 bases short and J 4 bases short, with 14 bases between. CDR3 sequence (DNA): TGCGCCAGCAGCCCGCCCGGCGGGGCCTATGGCTACACCTTC. Protein product: CASSPPGGAYGYTF.